These 7 T cell receptor beta chains share one sample of origin, sequenced in a study of neoadjuvant anti-PD-1 for oral cavity cancer (dated by TCRdb to the early 2020s). Reading the label with the study, this specimen's time point is: before neoadjuvant nivolumab. To prepare the library, the immunoSEQ multiplex PCR assay was applied. Sourced from immuneACCESS, this table was stored by TCRdb with only in-frame sequences that have V and J called. A share of the clones is absent; for the studies checked, an unresolved V gene accounts for under half, and the remainder has no known explanation. Present in this sample are approximately 15,000 clones, 55% to 70% of which were seen just once. Roughly 2.6% of the sample is held by the ten biggest clonotypes. Sequencing was performed on PBMCs, taken before nivolumab (anti-PD-1) treatment. These receptor sequences come from a person aged 40 to 85 with oral cavity squamous cell carcinoma.

The chain links TRBV5-1 to TRBJ1-1, with TRBD1 identical over 8 bases. Unmatched junction bases numbered 4, after V lost 5 bases and J lost 1 base. Germline CDR1 and CDR2: SGHRS and YFSETQ. The length of the CDR3 is 14 residues. The CDR3: CASRLTGANTEAFF. The CDR3 DNA reads TGCGCCAGCAGGTTGACAGGGGCGAACACTGAAGCTTTCTTT.

A few counts support this clone. This chain links TRBV10-3 with TRBJ2-3; D is ambiguous. This CDR3 spans 13 amino acids. Trimming cost V 7 bases and J 3 bases, with 11 bases left between them. Germline CDR1 reads ENHRY; CDR2 reads SYGVKD. CDR3 nucleotide sequence: TGTGCCATCATGGCTCAGCTAACAGATACGCAGTATTTT. Encoded protein: CAIMAQLTDTQYF.

The chain uses TRBV6-4 and TRBJ2-3, with TRBD2 identical over 11 bases. The junction had 7 bases not matched to a gene; V was cut back by 5 bases and J by 3 bases. From germline, CDR1 is MRHNA and CDR2 SNTAGT. The CDR3 is 16 residues long. The CDR3 reads CASSPSTSGITDTQYF. CDR3 DNA sequence: TGTGCCAGCAGTCCTTCGACTAGCGGGATAACAGATACGCAGTATTTT.

This clone came up a few times. This chain uses TRBV27 with TRBJ1-1, with 8 bases identical to TRBD1. This CDR3 has 13 residues. The V gene end was trimmed by 7 bases and the J gene end by 7 bases; junction bases not matched to a gene: 8. The germline CDR1 and CDR2 sequences are MNHEY and SMNVEV (reference sequence). The DNA of the CDR3 is TGTGCCAGCACTCGGACAGGGTGGGGTGAAGCTTTCTTT. It specifies CASTRTGWGEAFF.

This chain joins TRBV6-1 and TRBJ2-1; possible D gene TRBD1, 5 bases. Deletions cut 5 bases from V and 2 bases from J, with 13 bases between. The length of the CDR3 is 15 residues. Germline V gene sequence: CDR1 MNHNS, CDR2 SASEGT. The CDR3 nucleotides are TGTGCCAGCAGTTCGACAGTGAACACCTACAATGAGCAGTTCTTC. As protein: CASSSTVNTYNEQFF.

The chain couples TRBV5-1 to TRBJ2-1; TRBD2 matches 11 bases. Per the germline V gene, CDR1 is SGHRS and CDR2 is YFSETQ. This CDR3 has 16 amino acids. V was pared by 2 bases and J by 8 bases, with 9 bases of the junction left unmatched. The CDR3 loop reads CASSFAIAGGHDEQFF. CDR3 DNA: TGCGCCAGCAGCTTCGCTATAGCGGGAGGGCACGATGAGCAGTTCTTC.

The chain is built from TRBV2 and TRBJ1-2; TRBD1 matches at 9 bases. V trimming: 5 bases; J trimming: 3 bases; junction bases outside the gene matches: 4. Germline-derived CDR1 and CDR2 are SNHLY and FYNNEI. The CDR3 spans 14 residues. The CDR3 region has the DNA TGTGCCAGCAGTTGGGGACAGGGACACTATGGCTACACCTTC. Translated, it gives CASSWGQGHYGYTF.